Reported below is one T cell receptor beta chain. This sample was included in a study of blood T cell repertoires in COVID-19. The CDR3 runs to 13 residues. Germline assignment: CDR1 MGHRA and CDR2 YSYEKL. The V and J ends lost 0 bases and 5 bases respectively, with 7 bases between them. Original analysis: Researchers report that nucleated cell counts were estimated from reference gene primer amplification. This table comes from immunoSEQ multiplex PCR, and its TCRdb copy is limited to in-frame clones, with some not included. V, J and clone size are those of that table, while D and trimming were read from the DNA. The sample consists of 250,000 to 300,000 clones, roughly 88% of them appearing once. Donors of Cohort 3 who recovered were those that had two negative PCRs, clearance, or symptom resolution.

The clonotype was recovered from a woman younger than 45 who had recovered from COVID-19. The sequenced sample consisted of PBMCs or T cells enriched from blood (not recorded which). The chain is built from TRBV4-1 and TRBJ1-2; possibly TRBD1 for D (5 bases). The CDR3 reads CASSQERQYGYTF. The CDR3, as DNA: TGCGCCAGCAGCCAAGAAAGACAGTATGGCTACACCTTC.